This T cell receptor (beta chain) was recovered during a study of T cell changes during pregnancy in multiple sclerosis. Trimming removed 0 bases from V and 4 bases from J, with 18 bases in between. CDR3 length equals 18 residues. Germline assignment: CDR1 SNHLY and CDR2 FYNNEI. TCRdb's table, derived via immunoSEQ multiplex PCR, lists solely in-frame clones and lacks some. This table holds tens of thousands of clones, 88% found once. The sequence came from a female donor with multiple sclerosis, enrolled in a pregnancy study. The input for sequencing was peripheral blood, taken in the first trimester of pregnancy. V gene TRBV2 combines with J gene TRBJ2-2; D is possibly TRBD1 (5 bases). The CDR3 loop reads CASSEAPGHIQATGELFF. CDR3 DNA sequence: TGTGCCAGCAGTGAAGCCCCAGGACACATCCAGGCCACCGGGGAGCTGTTTTTT.